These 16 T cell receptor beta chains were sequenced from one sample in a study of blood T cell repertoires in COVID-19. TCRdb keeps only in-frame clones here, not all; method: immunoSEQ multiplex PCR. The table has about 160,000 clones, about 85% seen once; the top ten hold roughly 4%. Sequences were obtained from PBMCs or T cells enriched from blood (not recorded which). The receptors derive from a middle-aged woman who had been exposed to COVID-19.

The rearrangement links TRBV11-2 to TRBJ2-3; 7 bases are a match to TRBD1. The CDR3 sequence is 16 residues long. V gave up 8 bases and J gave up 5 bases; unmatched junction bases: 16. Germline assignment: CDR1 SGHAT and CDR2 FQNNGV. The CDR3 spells CASRLLRGRRGDTQYF. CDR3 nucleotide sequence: TGTGCCAGCCGCCTACTGAGGGGGCGCAGGGGAGATACGCAGTATTTT.

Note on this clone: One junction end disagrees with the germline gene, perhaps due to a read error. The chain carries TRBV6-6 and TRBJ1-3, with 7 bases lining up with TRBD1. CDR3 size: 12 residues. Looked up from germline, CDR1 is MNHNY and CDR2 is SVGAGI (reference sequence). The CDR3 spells CTSRPDRAKIYF. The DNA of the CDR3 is TGTACCAGCAGACCCGACAGGGCCAAGATATATTTT.

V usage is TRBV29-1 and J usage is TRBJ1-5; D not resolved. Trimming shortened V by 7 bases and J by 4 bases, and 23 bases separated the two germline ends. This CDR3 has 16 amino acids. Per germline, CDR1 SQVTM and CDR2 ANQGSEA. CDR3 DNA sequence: TGCAGCGGGGGTCACCTGTATCGGGGAAAAAATCAGCCCCAGCATTTT. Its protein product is CSGGHLYRGKNQPQHF. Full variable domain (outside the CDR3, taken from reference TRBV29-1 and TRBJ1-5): SAVISQKPSRDICQRGTSLTIQCQVDSQVTMMFWYRQQPGQSLTLIATANQGSEATYESGFVIDKFPISRPNLTFSTLTVSNMSPEDSSIYLCSGGHLYRGKNQPQHFGDGTRLSIL.

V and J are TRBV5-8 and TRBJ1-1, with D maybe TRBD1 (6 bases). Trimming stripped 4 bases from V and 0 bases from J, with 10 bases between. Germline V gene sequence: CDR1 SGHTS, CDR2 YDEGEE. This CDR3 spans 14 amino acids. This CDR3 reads CASSPGVLNTEAFF. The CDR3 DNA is TGTGCCAGCAGCCCAGGGGTGCTGAACACTGAAGCTTTCTTT.

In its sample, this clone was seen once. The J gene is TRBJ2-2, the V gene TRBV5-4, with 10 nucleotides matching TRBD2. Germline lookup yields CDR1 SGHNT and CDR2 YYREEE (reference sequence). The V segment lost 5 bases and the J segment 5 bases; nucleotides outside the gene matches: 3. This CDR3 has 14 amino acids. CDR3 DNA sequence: TGTGCCAGCAGGGGACTAGCGCAGACCGGGGAGCTGTTTTTT. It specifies CASRGLAQTGELFF.

This CDR3 reads CASSSMIADIYEQYF. Here the CDR3 DNA reads TGTGCCAGCAGTTCTATGATAGCGGACATTTACGAGCAGTACTTC. The chain joins TRBV27 to TRBJ2-7, with D possibly TRBD2 on 6 matching bases. The CDR3 extends over 15 amino acids. Germline V CDR1 and CDR2: MNHEY, SMNVEV (reference sequence). The V gene lost 4 bases and the J gene lost 4 bases, with 17 bases spanning the gap.

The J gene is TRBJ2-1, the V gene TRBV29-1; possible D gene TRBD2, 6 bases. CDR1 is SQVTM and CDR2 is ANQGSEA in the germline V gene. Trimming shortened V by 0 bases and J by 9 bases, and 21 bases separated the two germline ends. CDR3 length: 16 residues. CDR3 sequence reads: CSVEERHAGSSTEQFF. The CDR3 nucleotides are TGCAGCGTTGAAGAGCGGCATGCGGGGTCTTCTACTGAGCAGTTCTTC.

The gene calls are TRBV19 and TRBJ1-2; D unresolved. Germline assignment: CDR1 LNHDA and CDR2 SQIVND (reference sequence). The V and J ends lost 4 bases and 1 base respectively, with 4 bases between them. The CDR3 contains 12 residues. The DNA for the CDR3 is TGTGCCAGTAGTACCGTTAACTATGGCTACACCTTC. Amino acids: CASSTVNYGYTF.

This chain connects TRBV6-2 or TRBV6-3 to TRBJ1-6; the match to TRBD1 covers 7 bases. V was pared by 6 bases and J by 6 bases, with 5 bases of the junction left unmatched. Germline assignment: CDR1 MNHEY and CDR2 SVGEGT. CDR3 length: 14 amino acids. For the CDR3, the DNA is TGTGCCAGCAGCTGGGACAGCTCTAATTCACCCCTCCACTTT. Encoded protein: CASSWDSSNSPLHF.

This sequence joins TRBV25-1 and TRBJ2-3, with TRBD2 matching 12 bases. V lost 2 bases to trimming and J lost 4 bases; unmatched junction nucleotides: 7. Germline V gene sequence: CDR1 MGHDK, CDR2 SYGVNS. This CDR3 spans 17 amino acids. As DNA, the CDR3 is TGTGCCAGCAGTGAACCTAGCGGGAGGGCCGGGGCAGATACGCAGTATTTT. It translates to CASSEPSGRAGADTQYF.

CDR3 coding DNA: TGCGCCAGCAGTGAGTCGATTGAGACAGATACGCAGTATTTT. It yields the protein CASSESIETDTQYF. The J gene is TRBJ2-3, the V gene TRBV10-1; D unclear. This CDR3 comprises 14 residues. Deletions cut 0 bases from V and 3 bases from J, with 7 bases between. The germline gives CDR1 WNHNN, CDR2 SYGVQD (reference sequence).

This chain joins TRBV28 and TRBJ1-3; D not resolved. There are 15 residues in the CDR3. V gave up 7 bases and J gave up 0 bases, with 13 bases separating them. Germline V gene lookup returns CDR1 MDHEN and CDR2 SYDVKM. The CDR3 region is CASMTGAGSGNTIYF. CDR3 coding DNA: TGTGCCAGCATGACGGGCGCGGGCTCTGGAAACACCATATATTTT.

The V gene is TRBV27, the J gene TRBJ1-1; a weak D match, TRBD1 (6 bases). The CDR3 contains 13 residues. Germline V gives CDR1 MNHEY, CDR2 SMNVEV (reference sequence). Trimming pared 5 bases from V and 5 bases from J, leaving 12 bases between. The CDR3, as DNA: TGTGCCAGCAGTACTACAGGGTTAACTGAAGCTTTCTTT. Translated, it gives CASSTTGLTEAFF.

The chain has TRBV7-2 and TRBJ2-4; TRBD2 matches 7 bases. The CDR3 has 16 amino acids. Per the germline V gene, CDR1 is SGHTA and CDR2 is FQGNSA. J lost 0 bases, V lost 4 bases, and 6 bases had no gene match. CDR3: CASSSSSGVAKNIQYF. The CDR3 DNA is TGTGCCAGCAGCTCGTCTAGCGGAGTAGCCAAAAACATTCAGTACTTC.

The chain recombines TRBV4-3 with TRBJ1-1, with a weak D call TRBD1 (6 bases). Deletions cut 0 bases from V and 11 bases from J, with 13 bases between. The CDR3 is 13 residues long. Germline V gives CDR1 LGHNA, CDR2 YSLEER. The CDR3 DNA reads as TGCGCCAGCAGCCAAGACACAGGGCACAATGCTTTCTTT. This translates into CASSQDTGHNAFF.

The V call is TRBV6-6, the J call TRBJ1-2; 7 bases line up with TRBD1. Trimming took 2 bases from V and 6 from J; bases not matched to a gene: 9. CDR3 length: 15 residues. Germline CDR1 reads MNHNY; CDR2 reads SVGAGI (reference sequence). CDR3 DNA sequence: TGTGCCAGCAGTTACGGACCGACAGGGCGGGATGGCTACACCTTC. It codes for CASSYGPTGRDGYTF.